Each of the 3 T cell receptor beta chains below was sequenced from the same sample in a study of blood T cell repertoires in COVID-19. Libraries were prepared by immunoSEQ multiplex PCR; TCRdb keeps only in-frame clonotypes and omits some of them. This table has 120,000 or so clones, over 65% appearing once. Sequencing was performed on peripheral blood. These receptors were taken from a woman between 65 and 79 years old with acute or convalescent COVID-19.

The genes are TRBV7-2 and TRBJ2-4, with TRBD1 matching over 7 bases. The germline V gene encodes CDR1 SGHTA and CDR2 FQGNSA. The CDR3 runs to 15 residues. Trimming cost V 0 bases and J 3 bases; bases outside gene matches: 2. CDR3 sequence (DNA): TGTGCCAGCAGCTTAGCTGGGACAGACAAAAACATTCAGTACTTC. Residues: CASSLAGTDKNIQYF.

The chain combines TRBV5-4 with TRBJ2-5; the match to TRBD2 covers 11 bases. CDR1 and CDR2 (germline): SGHNT, YYREEE (reference sequence). V gave up 0 bases and J gave up 6 bases; unmatched junction bases: 4. CDR3 length: 15 residues. CDR3 sequence: CASSLGTSGPKTQYF. The CDR3, as DNA: TGTGCCAGCAGCTTGGGGACTAGCGGGCCCAAGACCCAGTACTTC.

This chain connects TRBV7-9 to TRBJ1-6; 7 bases fit TRBD1. The CDR3 has 16 amino acids. CDR1 is SEHNR and CDR2 is FQNEAQ in the germline V gene (reference sequence). V shed 2 bases and J 7 bases; nucleotides not matched to a gene: 8. CDR3 nucleotides: TGTGCCAGCAGCTTACAGGGGGGTTTAGGGAATTCACCCCTCCACTTT. Its translation: CASSLQGGLGNSPLHF.